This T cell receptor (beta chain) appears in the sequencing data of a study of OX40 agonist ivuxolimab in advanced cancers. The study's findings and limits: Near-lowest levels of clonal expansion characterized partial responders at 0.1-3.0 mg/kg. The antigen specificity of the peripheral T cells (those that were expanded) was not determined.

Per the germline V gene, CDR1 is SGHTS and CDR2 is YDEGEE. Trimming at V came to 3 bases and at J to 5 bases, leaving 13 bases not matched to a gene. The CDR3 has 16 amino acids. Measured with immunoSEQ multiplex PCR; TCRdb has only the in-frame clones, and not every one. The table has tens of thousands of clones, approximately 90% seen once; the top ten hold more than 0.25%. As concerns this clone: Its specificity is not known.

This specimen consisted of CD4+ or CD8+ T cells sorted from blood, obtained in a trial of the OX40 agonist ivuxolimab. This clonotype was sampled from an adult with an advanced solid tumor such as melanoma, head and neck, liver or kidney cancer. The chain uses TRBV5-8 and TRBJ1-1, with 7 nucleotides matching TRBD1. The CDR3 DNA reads TGTGCCAGCAGCTCCTGGGGGCAGGGGGGGCGAACTGAAGCTTTCTTT. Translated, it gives CASSSWGQGGRTEAFF.